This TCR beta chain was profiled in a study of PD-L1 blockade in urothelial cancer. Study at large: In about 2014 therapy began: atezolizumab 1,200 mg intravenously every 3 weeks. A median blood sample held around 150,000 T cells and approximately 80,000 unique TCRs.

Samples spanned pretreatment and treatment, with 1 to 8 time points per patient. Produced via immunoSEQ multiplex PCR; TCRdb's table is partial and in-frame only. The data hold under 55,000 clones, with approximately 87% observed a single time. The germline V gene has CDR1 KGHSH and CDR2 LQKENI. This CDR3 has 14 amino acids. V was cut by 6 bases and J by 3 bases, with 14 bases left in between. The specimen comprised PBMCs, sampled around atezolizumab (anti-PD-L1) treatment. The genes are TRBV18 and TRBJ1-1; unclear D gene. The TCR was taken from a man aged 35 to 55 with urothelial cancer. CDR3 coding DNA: TGTGCCAGCTCCCCGGGAGGGTGGGACACTGAAGCTTTCTTT. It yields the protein CASSPGGWDTEAFF.